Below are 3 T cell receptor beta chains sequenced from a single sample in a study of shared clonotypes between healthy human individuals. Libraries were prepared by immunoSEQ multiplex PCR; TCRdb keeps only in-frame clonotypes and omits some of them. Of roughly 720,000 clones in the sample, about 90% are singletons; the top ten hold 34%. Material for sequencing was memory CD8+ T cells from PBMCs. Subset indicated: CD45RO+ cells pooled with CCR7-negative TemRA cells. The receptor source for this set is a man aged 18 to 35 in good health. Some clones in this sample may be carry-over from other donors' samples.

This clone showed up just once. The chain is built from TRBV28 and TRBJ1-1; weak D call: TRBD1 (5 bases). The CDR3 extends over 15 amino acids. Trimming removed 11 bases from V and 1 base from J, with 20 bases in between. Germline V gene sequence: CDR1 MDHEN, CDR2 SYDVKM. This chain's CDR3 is CACYTTLTENTEAFF. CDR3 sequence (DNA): TGTGCCTGCTATACCACTTTGACAGAGAACACTGAAGCTTTCTTT.

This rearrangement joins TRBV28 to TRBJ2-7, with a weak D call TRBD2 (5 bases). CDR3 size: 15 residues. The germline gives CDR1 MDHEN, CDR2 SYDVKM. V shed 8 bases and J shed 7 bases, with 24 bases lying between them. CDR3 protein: CASLPTLEVDEEQYF. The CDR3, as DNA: TGTGCCAGCCTCCCAACACTGGAGGTGGATGAGGAGCAGTACTTC.

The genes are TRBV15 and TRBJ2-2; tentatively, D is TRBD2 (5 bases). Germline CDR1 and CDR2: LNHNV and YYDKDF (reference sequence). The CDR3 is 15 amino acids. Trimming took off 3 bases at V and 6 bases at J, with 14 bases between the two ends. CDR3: CATSSREPGSGELFF. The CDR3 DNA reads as TGTGCCACCAGCAGCCGGGAACCGGGCTCCGGGGAGCTGTTTTTT.